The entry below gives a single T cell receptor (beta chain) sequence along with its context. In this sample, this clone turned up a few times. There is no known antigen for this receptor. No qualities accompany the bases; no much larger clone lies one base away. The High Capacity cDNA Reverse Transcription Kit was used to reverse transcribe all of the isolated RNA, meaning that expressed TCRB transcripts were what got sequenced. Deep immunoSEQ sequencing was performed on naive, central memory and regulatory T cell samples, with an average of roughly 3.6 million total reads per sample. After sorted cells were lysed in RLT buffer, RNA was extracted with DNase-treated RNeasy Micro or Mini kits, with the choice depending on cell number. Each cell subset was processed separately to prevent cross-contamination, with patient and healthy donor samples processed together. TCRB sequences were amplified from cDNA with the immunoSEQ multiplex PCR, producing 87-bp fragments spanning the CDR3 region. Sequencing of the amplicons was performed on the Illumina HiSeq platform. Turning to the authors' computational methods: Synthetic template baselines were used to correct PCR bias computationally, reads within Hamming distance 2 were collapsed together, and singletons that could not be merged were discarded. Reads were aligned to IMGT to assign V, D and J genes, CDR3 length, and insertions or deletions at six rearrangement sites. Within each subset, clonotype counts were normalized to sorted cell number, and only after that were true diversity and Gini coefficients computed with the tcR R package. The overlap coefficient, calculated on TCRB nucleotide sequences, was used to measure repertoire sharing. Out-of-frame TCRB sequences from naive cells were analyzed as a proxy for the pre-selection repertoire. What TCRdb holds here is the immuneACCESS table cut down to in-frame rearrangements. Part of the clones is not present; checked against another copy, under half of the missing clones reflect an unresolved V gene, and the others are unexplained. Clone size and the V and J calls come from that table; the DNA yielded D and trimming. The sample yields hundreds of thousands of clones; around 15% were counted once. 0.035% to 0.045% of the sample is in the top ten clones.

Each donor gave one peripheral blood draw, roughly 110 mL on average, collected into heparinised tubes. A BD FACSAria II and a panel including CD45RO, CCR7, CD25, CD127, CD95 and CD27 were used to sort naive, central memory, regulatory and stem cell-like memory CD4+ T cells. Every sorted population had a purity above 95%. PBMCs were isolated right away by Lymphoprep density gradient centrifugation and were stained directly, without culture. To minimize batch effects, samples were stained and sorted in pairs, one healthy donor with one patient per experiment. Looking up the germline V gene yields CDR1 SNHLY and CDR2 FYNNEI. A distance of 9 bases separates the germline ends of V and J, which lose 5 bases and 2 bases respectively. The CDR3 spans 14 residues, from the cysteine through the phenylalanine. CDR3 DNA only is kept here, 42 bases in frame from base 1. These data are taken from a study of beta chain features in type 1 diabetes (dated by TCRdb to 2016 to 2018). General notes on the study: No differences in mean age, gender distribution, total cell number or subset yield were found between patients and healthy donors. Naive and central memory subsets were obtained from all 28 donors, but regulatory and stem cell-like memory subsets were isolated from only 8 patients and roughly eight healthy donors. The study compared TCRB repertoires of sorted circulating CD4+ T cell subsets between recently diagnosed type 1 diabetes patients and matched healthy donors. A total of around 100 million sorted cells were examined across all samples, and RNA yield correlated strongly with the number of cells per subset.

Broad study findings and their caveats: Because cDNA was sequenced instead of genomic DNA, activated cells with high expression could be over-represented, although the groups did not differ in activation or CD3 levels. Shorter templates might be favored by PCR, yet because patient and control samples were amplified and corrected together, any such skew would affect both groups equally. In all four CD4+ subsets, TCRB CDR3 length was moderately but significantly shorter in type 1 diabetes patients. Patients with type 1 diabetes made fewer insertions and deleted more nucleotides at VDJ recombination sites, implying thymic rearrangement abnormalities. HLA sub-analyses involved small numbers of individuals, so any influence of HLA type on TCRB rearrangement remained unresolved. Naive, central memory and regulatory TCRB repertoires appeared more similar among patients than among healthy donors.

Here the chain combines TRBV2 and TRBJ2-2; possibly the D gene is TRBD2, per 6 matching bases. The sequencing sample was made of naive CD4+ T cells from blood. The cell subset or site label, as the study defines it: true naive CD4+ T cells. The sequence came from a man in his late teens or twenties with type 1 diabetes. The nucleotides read TGTGCCAGCAGTATTAGCGGTAACACCGGGGAGCTGTTTTTT. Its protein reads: CASSISGNTGELFF.